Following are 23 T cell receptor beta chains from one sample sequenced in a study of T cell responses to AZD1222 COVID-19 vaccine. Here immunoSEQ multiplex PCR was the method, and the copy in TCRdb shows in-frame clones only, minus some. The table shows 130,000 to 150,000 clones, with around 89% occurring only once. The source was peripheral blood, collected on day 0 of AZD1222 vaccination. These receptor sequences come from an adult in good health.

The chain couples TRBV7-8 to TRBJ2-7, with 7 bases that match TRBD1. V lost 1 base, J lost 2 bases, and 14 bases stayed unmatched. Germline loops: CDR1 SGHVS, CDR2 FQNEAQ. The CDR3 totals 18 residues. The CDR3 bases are TGTGCCAGCAGCTTAGTCTTGGGTGGTGGACAGGCAACCTACGAGCAGTACTTC. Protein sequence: CASSLVLGGGQATYEQYF.

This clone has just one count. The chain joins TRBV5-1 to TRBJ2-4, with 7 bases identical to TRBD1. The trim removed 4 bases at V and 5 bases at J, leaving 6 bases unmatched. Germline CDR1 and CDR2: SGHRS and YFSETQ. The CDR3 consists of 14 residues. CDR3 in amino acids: CASSAGGPQNIQYF. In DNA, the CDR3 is TGCGCCAGCAGCGCAGGGGGTCCCCAAAACATTCAGTACTTC.

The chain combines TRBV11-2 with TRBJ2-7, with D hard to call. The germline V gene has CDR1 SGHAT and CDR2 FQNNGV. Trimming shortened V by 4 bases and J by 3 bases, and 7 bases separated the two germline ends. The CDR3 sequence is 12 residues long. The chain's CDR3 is CASSSTVYEQYF. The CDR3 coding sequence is TGTGCCAGCAGCTCTACCGTCTACGAGCAGTACTTC.

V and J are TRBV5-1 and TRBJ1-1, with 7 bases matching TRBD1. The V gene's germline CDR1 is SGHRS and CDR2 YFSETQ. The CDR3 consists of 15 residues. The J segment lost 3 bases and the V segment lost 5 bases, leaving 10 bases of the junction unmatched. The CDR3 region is CASSLNGQGDTEAFF. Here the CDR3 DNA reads TGCGCCAGCAGTTTGAATGGGCAGGGGGACACTGAAGCTTTCTTT.

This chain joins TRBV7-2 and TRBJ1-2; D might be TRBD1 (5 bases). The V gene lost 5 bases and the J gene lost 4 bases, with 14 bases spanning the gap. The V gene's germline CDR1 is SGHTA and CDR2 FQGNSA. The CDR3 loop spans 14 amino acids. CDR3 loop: CASSPGRGSYGYTF. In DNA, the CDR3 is TGTGCCAGCAGCCCCGGACGGGGGAGCTATGGCTACACCTTC.

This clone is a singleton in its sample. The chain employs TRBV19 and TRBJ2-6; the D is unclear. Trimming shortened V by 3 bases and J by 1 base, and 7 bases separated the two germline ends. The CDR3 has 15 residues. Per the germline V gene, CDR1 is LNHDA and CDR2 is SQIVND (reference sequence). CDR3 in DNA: TGTGCCAGTAGTATCCTATCTTCTGGGGCCAACGTCCTGACTTTC. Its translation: CASSILSSGANVLTF.

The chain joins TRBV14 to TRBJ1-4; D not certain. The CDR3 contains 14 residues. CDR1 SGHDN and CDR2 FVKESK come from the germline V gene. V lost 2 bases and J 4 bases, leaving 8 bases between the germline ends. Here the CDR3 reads CASSQMGNNEKLFF. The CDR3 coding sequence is TGTGCCAGCAGCCAAATGGGGAATAATGAAAAACTGTTTTTT.

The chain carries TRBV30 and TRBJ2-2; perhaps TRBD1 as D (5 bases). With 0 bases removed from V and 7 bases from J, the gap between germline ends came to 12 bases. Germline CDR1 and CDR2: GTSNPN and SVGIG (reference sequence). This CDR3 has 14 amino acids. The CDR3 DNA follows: TGTGCCTGGAGTGTACTGGGTAGGGGCGGGGAGCTGTTTTTT. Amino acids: CAWSVLGRGGELFF.

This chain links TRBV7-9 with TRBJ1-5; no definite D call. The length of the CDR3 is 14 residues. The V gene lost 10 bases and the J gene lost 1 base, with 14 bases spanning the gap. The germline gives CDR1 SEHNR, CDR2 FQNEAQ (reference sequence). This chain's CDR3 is CAISSLGSNQPQHF. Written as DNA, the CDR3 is TGTGCCATCTCATCCCTTGGAAGCAATCAGCCCCAGCATTTT.

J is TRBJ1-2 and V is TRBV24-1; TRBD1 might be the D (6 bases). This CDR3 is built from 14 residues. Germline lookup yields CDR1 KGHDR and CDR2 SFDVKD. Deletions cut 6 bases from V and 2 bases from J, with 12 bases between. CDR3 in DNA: TGTGCCACCAGTAGGACCGACAGGAACTATGGCTACACCTTC. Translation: CATSRTDRNYGYTF.

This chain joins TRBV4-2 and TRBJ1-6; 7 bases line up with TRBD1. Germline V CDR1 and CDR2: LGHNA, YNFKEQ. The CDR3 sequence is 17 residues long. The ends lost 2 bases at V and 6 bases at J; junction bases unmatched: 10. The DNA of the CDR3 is TGTGCCAGCAGCCAACCGGTCGACAGGGAGTTTAATTCACCCCTCCACTTT. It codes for CASSQPVDREFNSPLHF.

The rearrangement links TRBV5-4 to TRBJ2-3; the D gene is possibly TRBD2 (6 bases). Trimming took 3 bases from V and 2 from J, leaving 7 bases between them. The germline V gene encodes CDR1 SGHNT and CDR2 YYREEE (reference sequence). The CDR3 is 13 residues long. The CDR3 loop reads CASSSGDTDTQYF. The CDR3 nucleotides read TGTGCCAGCAGCTCGGGGGACACAGATACGCAGTATTTT.

The CDR3, as DNA: TGTGCCAGCAGTCCGGGGACGCCCAAGCCCGGTTATCAGCCCCAGCATTTT. Translation: CASSPGTPKPGYQPQHF. The chain is built from TRBV27 and TRBJ1-5; tentative D call: TRBD1 (5 bases). Trimming left V 5 bases short and J 5 bases short, with 22 bases between. This CDR3 comprises 17 residues. The germline gives CDR1 MNHEY, CDR2 SMNVEV (reference sequence).

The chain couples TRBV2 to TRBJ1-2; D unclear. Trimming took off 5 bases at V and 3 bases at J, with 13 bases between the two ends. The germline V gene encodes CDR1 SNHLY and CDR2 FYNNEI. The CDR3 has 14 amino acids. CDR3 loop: CASSLMDGDYGYTF. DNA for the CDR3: TGTGCCAGCAGTTTGATGGACGGGGACTATGGCTACACCTTC.

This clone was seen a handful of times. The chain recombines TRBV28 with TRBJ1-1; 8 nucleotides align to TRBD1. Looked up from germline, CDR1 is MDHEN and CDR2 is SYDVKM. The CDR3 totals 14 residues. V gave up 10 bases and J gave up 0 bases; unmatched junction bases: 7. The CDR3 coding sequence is TGTGCCATCCAGGGGGCGAGCATGAACACTGAAGCTTTCTTT. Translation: CAIQGASMNTEAFF.

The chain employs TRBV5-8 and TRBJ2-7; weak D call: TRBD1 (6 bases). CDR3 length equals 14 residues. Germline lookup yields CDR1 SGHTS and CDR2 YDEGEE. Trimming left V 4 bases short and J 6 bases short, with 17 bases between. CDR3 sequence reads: CASSRRTDLTEQYF. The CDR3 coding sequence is TGTGCCAGCAGCCGCCGGACAGACCTAACCGAGCAGTACTTC.

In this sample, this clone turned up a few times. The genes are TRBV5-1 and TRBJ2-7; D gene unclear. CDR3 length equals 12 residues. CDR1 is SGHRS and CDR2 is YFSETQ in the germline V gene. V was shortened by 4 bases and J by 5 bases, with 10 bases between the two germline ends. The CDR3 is CASSLPANEQYF. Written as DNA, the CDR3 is TGCGCCAGCAGCCTCCCTGCGAACGAGCAGTACTTC.

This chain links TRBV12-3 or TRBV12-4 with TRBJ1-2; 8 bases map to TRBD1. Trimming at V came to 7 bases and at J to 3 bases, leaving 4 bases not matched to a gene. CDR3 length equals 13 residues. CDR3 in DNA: TGTGCCAGCAACCCGGGACAGGACTATGGCTACACCTTC. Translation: CASNPGQDYGYTF.

The CDR3 bases are TGTGCCAGCAGCTCCCGGGACAGGGTCTTTTACGAGCAGTACTTC. Its protein product is CASSSRDRVFYEQYF. This rearrangement joins TRBV5-6 to TRBJ2-7; 9 bases line up with TRBD1. There are 15 residues in the CDR3. Germline lookup yields CDR1 SGHDT and CDR2 YYEEEE. Trimming took 3 bases from V and 4 from J; bases not matched to a gene: 8.

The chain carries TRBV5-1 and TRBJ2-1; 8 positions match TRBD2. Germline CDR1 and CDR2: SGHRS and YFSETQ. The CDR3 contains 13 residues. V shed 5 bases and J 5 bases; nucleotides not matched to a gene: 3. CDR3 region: CASSLTSDNEQFF. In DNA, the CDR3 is TGCGCCAGCAGTTTGACTAGCGACAATGAGCAGTTCTTC.

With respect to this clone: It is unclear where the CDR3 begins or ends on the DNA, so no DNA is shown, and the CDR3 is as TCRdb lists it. CDR3 loop: CASTSGGNQPQHF. The chain couples TRBV7-9 to TRBJ1-5. The CDR3 contains 13 residues when both ends are counted. Germline-derived CDR1 and CDR2 are SEHNR and FQNEAQ (reference sequence).

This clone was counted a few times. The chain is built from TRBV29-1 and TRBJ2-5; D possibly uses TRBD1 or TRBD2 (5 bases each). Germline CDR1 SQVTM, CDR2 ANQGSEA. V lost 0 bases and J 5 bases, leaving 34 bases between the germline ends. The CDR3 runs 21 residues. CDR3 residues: CSVEDLLSSRGWSRDAETQYF. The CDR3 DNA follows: TGCAGCGTTGAAGATCTTCTTTCTAGCCGTGGGTGGAGCAGGGATGCGGAGACCCAGTACTTC.

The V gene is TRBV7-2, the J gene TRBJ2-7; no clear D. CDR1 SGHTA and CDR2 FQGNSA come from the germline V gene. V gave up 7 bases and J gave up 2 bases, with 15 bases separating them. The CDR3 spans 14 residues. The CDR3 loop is CASTRPYPAYEQYF. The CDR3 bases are TGTGCCAGCACCCGACCCTATCCTGCCTACGAGCAGTACTTC.